The 14 T cell receptor beta chains below were found in one sample sequenced in a study of vaccination and CD4 T cells after COVID-19 (dated by TCRdb to 2021 to 2024). The sample's treatment or condition label, in plain terms: approximately 10-day PBMC culture with coronavirus spike peptide pools or control peptides (ViraFEST assay). Receptor amplification or capture employed PCR. Instrument on record: Illumina iSeq 100. DNA from cultured CD4+ T cells was subjected to TCR sequencing with the Oncomine TCR Beta short-read assay at the Johns Hopkins FTIC core. TCRdb passed the public sequencing reads through fastp at Q25 and MiXCR, retaining productive beta sequences. For every CDR3 protein sequence, its rows merge into one entry that carries the most common genes and DNA. For this sample the table gives under 15,000 distinct CDR3 sequences, of which less than 70% were detected only once. The top ten constitute about an eighth of the sample.

No antigen is known for these receptors. Sequencing was performed on CD4+ T cells from blood, cultured in vitro. The receptors originated from a human donor who had recovered from COVID-19.

This chain links TRBV6-1 with TRBJ2-7; no reliable D call. CDR3 size: 13 residues. CDR1 is MNHNS and CDR2 is SASEGT in the germline V gene. The ends were cut back, 0 bases at V and 3 bases at J, with 6 bases in the middle. CDR3: CASSEAGNYEQYF. DNA of the CDR3: TGTGCCAGCAGTGAAGCAGGAAACTACGAGCAGTACTTC.

On this clonotype itself: At one end, the junction sequence differs from germline, possibly due to a read error. The J gene is TRBJ1-1, the V gene TRBV6-1, with D unresolved. This CDR3 has 14 amino acids. Germline V gene data show CDR1 as MNHNS and CDR2 as SASEGT. The CDR3 region is CASRQFRVGTEALF. The CDR3 DNA is TGTGCCAGCAGACAATTTAGGGTTGGCACTGAAGCTCTCTTT.

The chain combines TRBV2 with TRBJ2-3, with TRBD2 identical over 13 bases. Trimming took 6 bases from V and 4 from J; bases not matched to a gene: 7. Germline CDR1 and CDR2: SNHLY and FYNNEI. The CDR3 runs 16 residues. The CDR3 sequence is CASSSTSGRAPDTQYF. In nucleotides, the CDR3 is TGTGCCAGCAGCTCTACTAGCGGGAGGGCCCCAGATACGCAGTATTTT.

The CDR3 DNA is TGTGCCAGCAGCATCGACTATGACAGGGACGAGCAGTACTTC. Translating it yields CASSIDYDRDEQYF. The rearrangement uses TRBV7-9 and TRBJ2-7; 7 bases agree with TRBD1. The CDR3 extends over 14 amino acids. Germline assignment: CDR1 SEHNR and CDR2 FQNEAQ (reference sequence). V shed 5 bases, J shed 5 bases, and the junction held 9 bases outside the gene matches. The complete variable domain, with remaining parts taken from reference TRBV7-9 and TRBJ2-7, reads DTGVSQNPRHKITKRGQNVTFRCDPISEHNRLYWYRQTLGQGPEFLTYFQNEAQLEKSRLLSDRFSAERPKGSFSTLEIQRTEQGDSAMYLCASSIDYDRDEQYFGPGTRLTVT.

V gene TRBV7-2 combines with J gene TRBJ2-4; perhaps D is TRBD1 or TRBD2 (5 bases each). The germline CDR1 and CDR2 sequences are SGHTA and FQGNSA. There are 13 residues in the CDR3. V was clipped by 1 base and J by 7 bases, with 8 bases between them. This CDR3 reads CASSLDWGNIQYF. The CDR3 DNA sequence: TGTGCCAGCAGCTTAGATTGGGGGAACATTCAGTACTTC.

This clonotype came up a few times. This chain's CDR3 is CASSLSSSGIEQFF. Written as DNA, the CDR3 is TGTGCCAGCAGCTTAAGCTCTAGCGGGATTGAGCAGTTCTTC. The chain recombines TRBV7-3 with TRBJ2-1, with 9 bases that match TRBD2. V lost 1 base and J lost 9; bases outside the gene matches: 4. CDR1 and CDR2 (germline): SGHTA, FQGTGA. The CDR3 contains 14 residues.

The chain joins TRBV6-2 or TRBV6-3 to TRBJ2-3; 7 bases align to TRBD2. With V trimmed by 8 bases and J by 0 bases, 2 bases remained unmatched. Germline CDR1 reads MNHEY; CDR2 reads SVGEGT. The CDR3 sequence is 13 residues long. The CDR3: CASRGSSTDTQYF. The CDR3, as DNA: TGTGCCAGCCGCGGGAGTAGCACAGATACGCAGTATTTT.

Of note for this clonotype: Lacking the conserved final phenylalanine or tryptophan, this CDR3 likely reflects a read error. The chain employs TRBV7-3 and TRBJ2-3; a weak D match, TRBD2 (6 bases). The CDR3 contains 15 residues. Germline V gene lookup returns CDR1 SGHTA and CDR2 FQGTGA. Trimming left V 1 base short and J 5 bases short, with 13 bases between. CDR3 in DNA: TGTGCCAGCAGCTTAATGGGACTGACGGGAGATACGCAGTATCTT. Its protein product is CASSLMGLTGDTQYL.

This chain links TRBV27 with TRBJ1-2, with a tentative D call TRBD1 (6 bases). The CDR3 spans 13 residues. The germline V gene encodes CDR1 MNHEY and CDR2 SMNVEV (reference sequence). The V end lost 2 bases, the J end lost 2 bases, and 6 bases lay between the germline ends. The CDR3 region is CASSLGTNYGYTF. The CDR3 DNA follows: TGTGCCAGCAGTTTAGGGACAAACTATGGCTACACCTTC.

Comments on this clonotype: The junction departs from germline at one end; a sequencing error may be responsible. V gene TRBV5-4 combines with J gene TRBJ1-1, with D possibly being TRBD1 (5 bases). Germline V gene data show CDR1 as SGHNT and CDR2 as YYREEE (reference sequence). This CDR3 comprises 13 residues. The CDR3 spells CAGRAGLNTEAFF. As DNA, the CDR3 is TGTGCCGGCAGGGCAGGACTGAACACTGAAGCTTTCTTT.

This sequence joins TRBV5-4 and TRBJ2-3; no clear D gene. The CDR3 loop spans 16 amino acids. CDR1 and CDR2 from the germline V gene are SGHNT and YYREEE (reference sequence). V dropped 0 bases and J dropped 2 bases, with 13 bases sitting between them. Written as DNA, the CDR3 is TGTGCCAGCAGCTTGGACGGGTTCCCTAACACAGATACGCAGTATTTT. Amino acid sequence: CASSLDGFPNTDTQYF.

The V and J genes are TRBV24-1 and TRBJ1-2; D is undetermined. This CDR3 has 11 amino acids. V was trimmed by 4 bases and J by 5 bases, leaving 4 bases between them. Germline CDR1 KGHDR, CDR2 SFDVKD. The CDR3 is CATSDPYGYTF. Here the CDR3 DNA reads TGTGCCACCAGTGACCCGTATGGCTACACCTTC.

CDR3 region: CASSTSGSLRTGELFF. The CDR3 region has the DNA TGTGCCAGCAGCACTAGCGGGAGCTTACGCACCGGGGAGCTGTTTTTT. The rearrangement links TRBV6-4 to TRBJ2-2, with TRBD2 identical over 11 bases. Germline CDR1 and CDR2: MRHNA and SNTAGT. The CDR3 is 16 residues long. J was trimmed by 4 bases and V by 6 bases; bases with no gene match: 7.

The V and J genes are TRBV29-1 and TRBJ1-1; TRBD1 agrees at 7 bases. The CDR3 consists of 15 residues. The V gene's germline CDR1 is SQVTM and CDR2 ANQGSEA. V was clipped by 3 bases and J by 2 bases; unmatched bases: 9. CDR3 coding DNA: TGCAGCGTTGAGGTGCCAGGGGGGCGAAACACTGAAGCTTTCTTT. Its protein product is CSVEVPGGRNTEAFF.